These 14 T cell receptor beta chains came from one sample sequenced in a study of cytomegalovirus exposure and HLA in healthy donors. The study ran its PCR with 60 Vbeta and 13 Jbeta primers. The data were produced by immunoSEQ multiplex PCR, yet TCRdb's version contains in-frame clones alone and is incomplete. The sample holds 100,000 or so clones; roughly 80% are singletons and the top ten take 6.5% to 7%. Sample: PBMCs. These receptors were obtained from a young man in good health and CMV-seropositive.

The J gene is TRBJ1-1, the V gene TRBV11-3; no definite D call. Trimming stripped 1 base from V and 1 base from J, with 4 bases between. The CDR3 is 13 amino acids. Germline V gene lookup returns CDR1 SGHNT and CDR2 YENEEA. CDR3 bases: TGTGCCAGCAGCTTAGGAGGGAACACTGAAGCTTTCTTT. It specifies CASSLGGNTEAFF.

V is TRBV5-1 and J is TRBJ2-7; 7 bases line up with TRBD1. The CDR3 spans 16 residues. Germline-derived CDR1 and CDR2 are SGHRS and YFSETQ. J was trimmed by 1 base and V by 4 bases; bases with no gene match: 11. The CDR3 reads CASSRDRDSISYEQYF. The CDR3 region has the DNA TGCGCCAGCAGCCGAGACCGGGACAGTATTTCCTACGAGCAGTACTTC.

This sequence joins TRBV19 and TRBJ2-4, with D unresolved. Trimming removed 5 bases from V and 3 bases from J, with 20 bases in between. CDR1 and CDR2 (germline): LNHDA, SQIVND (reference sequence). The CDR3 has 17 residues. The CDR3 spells CASSFPTDLEGKNIQYF. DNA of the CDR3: TGTGCCAGTAGTTTCCCAACAGACCTGGAAGGCAAAAACATTCAGTACTTC.

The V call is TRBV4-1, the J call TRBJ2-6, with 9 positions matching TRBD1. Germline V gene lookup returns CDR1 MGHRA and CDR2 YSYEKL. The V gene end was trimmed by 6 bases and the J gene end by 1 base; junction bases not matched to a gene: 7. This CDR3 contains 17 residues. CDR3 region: CASRAGTGPSGANVLTF. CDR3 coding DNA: TGCGCCAGCAGGGCCGGGACAGGGCCTTCTGGGGCCAACGTCCTGACTTTC.

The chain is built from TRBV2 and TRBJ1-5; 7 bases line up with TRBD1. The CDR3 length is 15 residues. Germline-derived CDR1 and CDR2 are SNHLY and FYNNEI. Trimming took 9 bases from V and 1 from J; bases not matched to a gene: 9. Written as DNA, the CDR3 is TGTGCCAGTTCGACAGGGAGCCTAAGCAATCAGCCCCAGCATTTT. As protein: CASSTGSLSNQPQHF.

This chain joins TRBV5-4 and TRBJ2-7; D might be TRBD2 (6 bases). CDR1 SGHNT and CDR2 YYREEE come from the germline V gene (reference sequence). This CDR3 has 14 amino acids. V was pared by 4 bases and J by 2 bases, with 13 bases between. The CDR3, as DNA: TGTGCCAGCAGCCAACGGGGGAACACCTACGAGCAGTACTTC. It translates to CASSQRGNTYEQYF. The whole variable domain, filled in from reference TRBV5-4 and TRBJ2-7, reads ETGVTQSPTHLIKTRGQQVTLRCSSQSGHNTVSWYQQALGQGPQFIFQYYREEENGRGNFPPRFSGLQFPNYSSELNVNALELDDSALYLCASSQRGNTYEQYFGPGTRLTVT.

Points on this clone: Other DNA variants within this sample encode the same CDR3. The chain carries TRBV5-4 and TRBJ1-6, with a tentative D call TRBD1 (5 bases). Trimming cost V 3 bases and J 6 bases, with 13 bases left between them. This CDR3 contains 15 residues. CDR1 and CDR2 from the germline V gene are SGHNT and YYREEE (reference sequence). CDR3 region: CASSSFMGGNSPLHF. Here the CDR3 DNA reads TGTGCCAGCAGCTCCTTCATGGGGGGTAATTCACCCCTCCACTTT.

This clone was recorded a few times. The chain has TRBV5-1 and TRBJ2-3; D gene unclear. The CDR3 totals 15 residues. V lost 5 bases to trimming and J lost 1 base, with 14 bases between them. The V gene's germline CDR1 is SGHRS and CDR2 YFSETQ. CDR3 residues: CASSRRSFGTDTQYF. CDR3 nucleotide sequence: TGCGCCAGCAGTAGGCGGTCGTTTGGCACAGATACGCAGTATTTT.

CDR3 region: CASSQGWGGKDEQFF. CDR3 bases: TGCGCCAGCAGCCAAGGGTGGGGGGGCAAGGATGAGCAGTTCTTC. This chain connects TRBV4-1 to TRBJ2-1; the D gene is possibly TRBD2 (7 bases). This CDR3 region has 15 residues. V shed 1 base and J shed 8 bases, with 15 bases lying between them. The germline V gene has CDR1 MGHRA and CDR2 YSYEKL.

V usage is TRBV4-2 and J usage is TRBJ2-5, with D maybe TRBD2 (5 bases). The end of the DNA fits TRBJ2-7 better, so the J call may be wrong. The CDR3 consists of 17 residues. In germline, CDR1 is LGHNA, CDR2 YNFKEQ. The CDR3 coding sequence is TGTGCCAGCAGCCAAGGGCTTAATAGCGTCAGCTCCTACGAGCAGTACTTC. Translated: CASSQGLNSVSSYEQYF.

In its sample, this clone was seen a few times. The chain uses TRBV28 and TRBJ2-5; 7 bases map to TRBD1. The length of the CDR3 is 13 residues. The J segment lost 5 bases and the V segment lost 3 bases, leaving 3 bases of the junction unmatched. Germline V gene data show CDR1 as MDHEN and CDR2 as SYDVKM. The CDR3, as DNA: TGTGCCAGCAGTTTCAACAGGGGTGAGACCCAGTACTTC. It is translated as CASSFNRGETQYF.

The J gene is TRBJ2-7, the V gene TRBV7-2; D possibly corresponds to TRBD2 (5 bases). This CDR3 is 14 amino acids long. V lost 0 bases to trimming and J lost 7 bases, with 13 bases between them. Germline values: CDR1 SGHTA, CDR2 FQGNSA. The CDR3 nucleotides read TGTGCCAGCAGCTTAGCGGCGGGCGTAGGAGAGCAGTACTTC. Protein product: CASSLAAGVGEQYF.

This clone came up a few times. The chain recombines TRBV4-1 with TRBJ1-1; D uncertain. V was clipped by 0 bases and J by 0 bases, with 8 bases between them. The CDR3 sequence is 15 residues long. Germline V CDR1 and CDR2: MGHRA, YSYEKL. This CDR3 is CASSQEWQVNTEAFF. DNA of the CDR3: TGCGCCAGCAGCCAAGAATGGCAGGTGAACACTGAAGCTTTCTTT.

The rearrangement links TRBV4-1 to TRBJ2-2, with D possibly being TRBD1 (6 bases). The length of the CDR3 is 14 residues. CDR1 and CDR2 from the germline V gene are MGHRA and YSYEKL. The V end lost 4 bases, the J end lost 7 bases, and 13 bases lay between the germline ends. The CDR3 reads CASSPRGADGELFF. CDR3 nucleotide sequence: TGCGCCAGCAGCCCCAGGGGCGCGGACGGGGAGCTGTTTTTT.